Below, 22 T cell receptor beta chains from the same sample are listed, as sequenced in a study of CD8 T cells in ankylosing spondylitis (dated by TCRdb to the late 2010s). Libraries were built with 5' RACE. The sequencer listed for this sample is Illumina HiSeq 2500. The raw public data were reprocessed by TCRdb itself: fastp quality trimming at Q25, MiXCR clonotype calling, in-frame beta chains only. When rows share a CDR3 protein, they turn into one entry using the most common DNA and genes. The sample has some 700,000 distinct CDR3 sequences on record, over 15% of them singletons. The ten largest clones represent approximately 18% of the sample. No cognate antigen is known for these TCRs. Results and caveats for the whole study, not just this receptor: A TCR beta motif of several highly homologous amino acid variants appeared characteristic of blood from ankylosing spondylitis patients.

What was sequenced was blood, either unsorted or a sorted T cell fraction (not recorded which). These receptors all come from a male donor with ankylosing spondylitis.

This clonotype was counted between two and nine times. J is TRBJ2-5 and V is TRBV4-1, with 10 bases lining up with TRBD1. Germline lookup yields CDR1 MGHRA and CDR2 YSYEKL. The CDR3 totals 15 residues. V shed 4 bases and J 4 bases; nucleotides not matched to a gene: 6. The CDR3 DNA sequence: TGCGCCAGCAGCCGACCCGGGACAGGGGTAGAGACCCAGTACTTC. Protein sequence: CASSRPGTGVETQYF.

The chain is built from TRBV2 and TRBJ1-2, with 7 bases identical to TRBD1. The ends lost 5 bases at V and 4 bases at J; junction bases unmatched: 7. CDR3 length equals 14 residues. Looked up from germline, CDR1 is SNHLY and CDR2 is FYNNEI. The CDR3 reads CASSPRDSTYGYTF. Written as DNA, the CDR3 is TGTGCCAGCAGTCCCCGGGACAGCACCTATGGCTACACCTTC.

This chain joins TRBV5-1 and TRBJ1-1; D not resolved. The CDR3 spans 16 residues. From germline, CDR1 is SGHRS and CDR2 YFSETQ. Trimming left V 5 bases short and J 0 bases short, with 17 bases between. As DNA, the CDR3 is TGCGCCAGCAGTCTTATGGTCCCGGGCGTGAACACTGAAGCTTTCTTT. As protein: CASSLMVPGVNTEAFF.

The rearrangement joins TRBV12-3 or TRBV12-4 to TRBJ2-2, with D perhaps TRBD1 (6 bases). The CDR3 covers 16 residues. The V end was cut by 6 bases, the J end by 6 bases, with 20 bases between. CDR3 bases: TGTGCCAGCAGCCCCCCGACAGGCGGGTCACCCGGGGAGCTGTTTTTT. Translation: CASSPPTGGSPGELFF.

This clonotype was found a few times. CDR3 DNA: TGTGCCAGCACACTTCGCAGGGACTATGGCTACACCTTC. It yields the protein CASTLRRDYGYTF. The chain has TRBV2 and TRBJ1-2; perhaps TRBD1 as D (5 bases). The length of the CDR3 is 13 residues. V gave up 7 bases and J gave up 3 bases, with 12 bases separating them. Germline CDR1 and CDR2: SNHLY and FYNNEI. The full variable domain, in which reference TRBV2 and TRBJ1-2 provide the parts outside the CDR3, is EPEVTQTPSHQVTQMGQEVILRCVPISNHLYFYWYRQILGQKVEFLVSFYNNEISEKSEIFDDQFSVERPDGSNFTLKIRSTKLEDSAMYFCASTLRRDYGYTFGSGTRLTVV.

This clonotype was counted only a few times. The V and J genes are TRBV20-1 and TRBJ2-3; the D is unclear. This CDR3 comprises 14 residues. CDR1 DFQATT and CDR2 SNEGSKA come from the germline V gene (reference sequence). The V and J ends lost 4 bases and 1 base respectively, with 12 bases between them. The CDR3 loop reads CSANSNPGTDTQYF. CDR3 DNA: TGCAGTGCTAATAGCAACCCGGGCACAGATACGCAGTATTTT.

In this sample, this clonotype turned up many times. The V gene is TRBV5-5, the J gene TRBJ2-7, with 8 bases lining up with TRBD2. Germline assignment: CDR1 SGHKS and CDR2 YYEKEE (reference sequence). The J segment lost 1 base and the V segment lost 2 bases, leaving 8 bases of the junction unmatched. This CDR3 has 16 residues. The CDR3 is CASSFPRAGGSYEQYF. For the CDR3, the DNA is TGTGCCAGCAGCTTTCCCCGGGCGGGGGGATCCTACGAGCAGTACTTC.

This clonotype was seen more than once but under ten times. V and J are TRBV6-1 and TRBJ2-1; a possible D gene is TRBD1 (5 bases). Trimming took 8 bases from V and 4 from J, leaving 15 bases between them. Germline CDR1 MNHNS, CDR2 SASEGT. The CDR3 contains 14 residues. The CDR3 here is CASSRGRGYNEQFF. For the CDR3, the DNA is TGTGCCAGCTCGCGCGGAAGGGGATACAATGAGCAGTTCTTC.

Many counts were recorded for this clonotype. The gene calls are TRBV12-3 or TRBV12-4 and TRBJ2-5; D assignment may be TRBD1 or TRBD2 (5 bases each). This CDR3 spans 14 amino acids. V was pared by 5 bases and J by 2 bases, with 12 bases between. The CDR3 bases are TGTGCCAGCAGTAGTCGAGGGGTTCAAGAGACCCAGTACTTC. It yields the protein CASSSRGVQETQYF.

The rearrangement joins TRBV18 to TRBJ2-1, with D perhaps matching TRBD1 (6 bases). The CDR3 sequence is 15 residues long. Trimming cost V 3 bases and J 5 bases, with 14 bases left between them. CDR1 is KGHSH and CDR2 is LQKENI in the germline V gene. CDR3 nucleotides: TGTGCCAGCTCACCTTTTGACAGGACGAACAATGAGCAGTTCTTC. Translation gives CASSPFDRTNNEQFF.

This chain links TRBV12-3 or TRBV12-4 with TRBJ2-1, with D possibly TRBD1 on 6 matching bases. V shed 4 bases and J shed 4 bases, with 11 bases lying between them. The CDR3 covers 14 residues. The DNA of the CDR3 is TGTGCCAGCAGTTGGGACACCTCGTACAATGAGCAGTTCTTC. It translates to CASSWDTSYNEQFF.

This clonotype occurred many times. The V and J genes are TRBV5-1 and TRBJ2-3; D possibly corresponds to TRBD1 (5 bases). The germline CDR1 and CDR2 sequences are SGHRS and YFSETQ. Trimming pared 2 bases from V and 3 bases from J, leaving 10 bases between. There are 14 residues in the CDR3. CDR3 sequence reads: CASSFQGGTDTQYF. The CDR3 nucleotides are TGCGCCAGCAGCTTCCAGGGTGGGACAGATACGCAGTATTTT.

The rearrangement uses TRBV5-1 and TRBJ2-2; D is uncertain. V shed 1 base and J shed 6 bases, with 7 bases lying between them. The CDR3 covers 13 residues. From germline, CDR1 is SGHRS and CDR2 YFSETQ. The CDR3 DNA sequence: TGCGCCAGCAGCTTGTCAGGTTCCGGGGAGCTGTTTTTT. This translates into CASSLSGSGELFF.

This clonotype was detected ten times or more. V gene TRBV10-3 combines with J gene TRBJ2-5; D is undetermined. V lost 6 bases and J 1 base, leaving 9 bases between the germline ends. The CDR3 is 13 amino acids. In germline, CDR1 is ENHRY, CDR2 SYGVKD. The DNA for the CDR3 is TGTGCCATCAGGGCTTTGGGCCAAGAGACCCAGTACTTC. This codes for CAIRALGQETQYF.

V and J are TRBV10-3 and TRBJ2-3; no reliable D call. Trimming removed 3 bases at V and 0 bases at J, with 10 bases between. Germline V gene lookup returns CDR1 ENHRY and CDR2 SYGVKD. The CDR3 runs to 15 residues. The CDR3 spells CAISERLSSTDTQYF. The DNA of the CDR3 is TGTGCCATCAGTGAAAGACTTTCTAGCACAGATACGCAGTATTTT.

This chain joins TRBV12-3 or TRBV12-4 and TRBJ2-1; weak D call: TRBD2 (6 bases). V was shortened by 2 bases and J by 8 bases, with 16 bases between the two germline ends. This CDR3 has 15 residues. CDR3 nucleotide sequence: TGTGCCAGCAGTTTATTTGGCGGCGGGATGGATGAGCAGTTCTTC. Protein product: CASSLFGGGMDEQFF.

The J gene is TRBJ2-1, the V gene TRBV5-4, with 8 bases lining up with TRBD1. CDR3 size: 15 residues. V lost 3 bases and J lost 1; bases outside the gene matches: 3. Looked up from germline, CDR1 is SGHNT and CDR2 is YYREEE (reference sequence). CDR3 sequence (DNA): TGTGCCAGCAGCTCCCGGGACAGGTCCTACAATGAGCAGTTCTTC. It codes for CASSSRDRSYNEQFF.

This clonotype was recorded a few times. The rearrangement joins TRBV20-1 to TRBJ1-1, with D maybe TRBD1 (5 bases). Germline V gives CDR1 DFQATT, CDR2 SNEGSKA (reference sequence). Trimming left V 6 bases short and J 1 base short, with 15 bases between. The CDR3 has 14 amino acids. For the CDR3, the DNA is TGCAGTGCCGACAGAGGCGTCACGAACACTGAAGCTTTCTTT. This sequence encodes CSADRGVTNTEAFF.

In its sample, this clonotype was seen a few times. The gene calls are TRBV9 and TRBJ2-3; perhaps TRBD2 as D (6 bases). The V end lost 0 bases, the J end lost 4 bases, and 15 bases lay between the germline ends. CDR1 and CDR2 (germline): SGDLS, YYNGEE. This CDR3 has 16 residues. The CDR3 region has the DNA TGTGCCAGCAGCGTAGCAGGCGGGACGATGCCAGATACGCAGTATTTT. Encoded protein: CASSVAGGTMPDTQYF.

This clonotype was seen a handful of times. This chain links TRBV5-8 with TRBJ2-3; 8 bases align to TRBD1. The trim removed 3 bases at V and 2 bases at J, leaving 5 bases unmatched. Germline-derived CDR1 and CDR2 are SGHTS and YDEGEE. The CDR3 is 15 residues long. The DNA for the CDR3 is TGTGCCAGCAGCTCCGGGACAGGTTACACAGATACGCAGTATTTT. Its translation is CASSSGTGYTDTQYF.

This clonotype was seen a few times. The chain joins TRBV7-2 to TRBJ1-3; TRBD1 is a possible D gene (6 bases). Deletions cut 3 bases from V and 4 bases from J, with 13 bases between. Germline V gene lookup returns CDR1 SGHTA and CDR2 FQGNSA. CDR3 length: 15 amino acids. CDR3 DNA: TGTGCCAGCAGCTTTATTCCGGGGGCGGGAAACACCATATATTTT. Translating it yields CASSFIPGAGNTIYF.

This sequence joins TRBV5-6 and TRBJ2-1, with 8 bases that match TRBD2. The germline V gene encodes CDR1 SGHDT and CDR2 YYEEEE. CDR3 length: 15 amino acids. J gave up 9 bases and V 4 bases, and 12 bases lay outside the gene matches. This chain's CDR3 is CASSPPTAGEGEQFF. Here the CDR3 DNA reads TGTGCCAGCAGCCCCCCAACAGCGGGAGAGGGTGAGCAGTTCTTC.